Listed below are T cell receptor beta chains from one sample, sequenced in a study of identical twins. Via MiXCR, TCRdb re-called the 5' RACE reads, giving one row per CDR3 protein. The sample carries approximately 700,000 distinct CDR3 sequences, over 5% recorded once. The sequencing input was naive T cells sorted from blood. Every receptor here comes from a man aged 18 to 29 in good health. The CDR3 runs from the conserved cysteine through the conserved F or W. D genes are given only for firm matches. Clone size, where shown, is once, few, many, or a class for clones that have expanded.

>many|TRBD2|TRBV2|TRBJ2-2
CASSDGTSFTGELFF
TGTGCCAGCAGTGATGGGACTAGTTTCACCGGGGAGCTGTTTTTT
>many|NA|TRBV11-2|TRBJ1-1
CASSLGGTYTEAFF
TGTGCCAGCAGCTTAGGGGGAACGTACACTGAAGCTTTCTTT
>many|TRBD2|TRBV20-1|TRBJ2-2
CSALAGANTGELFF
TGCAGTGCTTTAGCGGGAGCGAACACCGGGGAGCTGTTTTTT
>many|NA|TRBV12-3/TRBV12-4|TRBJ2-5
CASSLPSEETQYF
TGTGCCAGCAGTTTACCTAGCGAAGAGACCCAGTACTTC
>many|TRBD1|TRBV27|TRBJ1-2
CASSFISTGGLYGYTF
TGTGCCAGCAGTTTCATCTCGACAGGGGGTCTCTATGGCTACACCTTC
>NA|NA|TRBV20-1|TRBJ2-5
CSARDAPRPQAETQYF
TGCAGTGCTAGAGACGCCCCCAGGCCCCAGGCAGAGACCCAGTACTTC
>few|NA|TRBV10-3|TRBJ2-2
CAISESFPGELFF
TGTGCCATCAGTGAGTCCTTTCCCGGGGAGCTGTTTTTT
>many|NA|TRBV25-1|TRBJ1-3
CASSPNSGNTIYF
TGTGCCAGCTCCCCTAACTCTGGAAACACCATATATTTT
>many|NA|TRBV29-1|TRBJ1-1
CSVTPLNTEAFF
TGCAGCGTTACACCCCTGAACACTGAAGCTTTCTTT
>many|NA|TRBV4-2|TRBJ2-5
CASSQEPGQQETQYF
TGTGCCAGCAGCCAGGAGCCGGGACAACAAGAGACCCAGTACTTC
>few|NA|TRBV20-1|TRBJ2-3
CSARDPTLSTDTQYF
TGCAGTGCTAGAGATCCCACCCTAAGCACAGATACGCAGTATTTT
>many|NA|TRBV6-5|TRBJ1-2
CASSYSTQVGYGYTF
TGTGCCAGCAGTTACTCGACGCAGGTCGGCTATGGCTACACCTTC
>NA|TRBD1|TRBV7-9|TRBJ1-3
CASSELTGFSGNTIYF
TGTGCCAGCAGCGAACTGACAGGGTTTTCTGGAAACACCATATATTTT
>NA|NA|TRBV29-1|TRBJ1-5
CSVSRDGQPQHF
TGCAGCGTTTCGAGGGACGGCCAGCCCCAGCATTTT
>many|TRBD2|TRBV12-3/TRBV12-4|TRBJ2-1
CASSPHSGSDNEQFF
TGTGCCAGCAGTCCCCACAGCGGGAGCGACAATGAGCAGTTCTTC
>many|NA|TRBV7-9|TRBJ2-5
CASSSSRGVHETQYF
TGTGCCAGCAGCTCGAGTAGGGGCGTGCATGAGACCCAGTACTTC
>many|NA|TRBV5-1|TRBJ2-1
CASSFDGGYNEQFF
TGCGCCAGCAGCTTCGATGGAGGCTACAATGAGCAGTTCTTC
>many|TRBD1|TRBV5-1|TRBJ1-2
CASSRDRSYGYTF
TGCGCCAGCAGCAGGGACAGGAGCTATGGCTACACCTTC
>many|NA|TRBV20-1|TRBJ2-4
CSARRGGALAKNIQYF
TGCAGTGCTAGGAGGGGAGGAGCTTTAGCCAAAAACATTCAGTACTTC
>many|NA|TRBV6-5|TRBJ2-1
CASSYSISSSRNNEQFF
TGTGCCAGCAGTTACTCGATTTCCAGTAGTAGGAACAATGAGCAGTTCTTC
>many|NA|TRBV20-1|TRBJ2-2
CSASGASSGELFF
TGCAGTGCTAGCGGGGCTTCGAGCGGGGAGCTGTTTTTT
>few|TRBD1|TRBV12-3/TRBV12-4|TRBJ1-5
CASSQGGGHNQPQHF
TGTGCCAGCAGCCAAGGGGGCGGGCACAATCAGCCCCAGCATTTT
>many|TRBD1|TRBV20-1|TRBJ2-3
CSAIAYRGPTDTQYF
TGCAGTGCTATTGCTTACAGGGGGCCGACAGATACGCAGTATTTT
>many|TRBD1|TRBV13|TRBJ1-2
CASSSLGQDYGYTF
TGTGCCAGCAGCTCCTTGGGACAGGACTATGGCTACACCTTC
>NA|NA|TRBV11-2|TRBJ2-5
CASSFPAASGWETQYF
TGTGCCAGCAGCTTCCCGGCCGCGTCAGGCTGGGAGACCCAGTACTTC
>NA|NA|TRBV20-1|TRBJ1-1
CSAPLPGQNTEAFF
TGCAGTGCTCCCCTCCCTGGCCAGAACACTGAAGCTTTCTTT
>many|NA|TRBV7-2|TRBJ2-5
CASSLAGIQETQYF
TGCGCCAGCAGCTTGGCAGGTATCCAAGAGACCCAGTACTTC
>many|NA|TRBV18|TRBJ2-5
CASSRPGAEETQYF
TGTGCCAGCTCACGTCCAGGCGCTGAAGAGACCCAGTACTTC
>many|NA|TRBV12-3/TRBV12-4|TRBJ2-3
CASSSGARGGTDTQYF
TGTGCCAGCAGTTCTGGGGCGCGGGGAGGCACAGATACGCAGTATTTT
>many|NA|TRBV7-2|TRBJ2-3
CASSPQVGTDTQYF
TGTGCCAGCAGCCCCCAGGTGGGCACAGATACGCAGTATTTT
>many|NA|TRBV4-3|TRBJ2-1
CASSQAVAGEQFF
TGCGCCAGCAGCCAAGCGGTAGCTGGGGAGCAGTTCTTC
>NA|NA|TRBV15|TRBJ2-7
CATSRDLPAVVDEQYF
TGTGCCACCAGCAGAGATTTGCCGGCGGTCGTCGACGAGCAGTACTTC
>many|NA|TRBV12-3/TRBV12-4|TRBJ1-4
CASSSQTRTTNEKLFF
TGTGCCAGCAGTAGCCAGACGAGGACAACTAATGAAAAACTGTTTTTT
>few|TRBD1|TRBV5-1|TRBJ1-1
CASSSDREGAEAFF
TGCGCCAGCAGCAGTGACAGGGAAGGGGCTGAAGCTTTCTTT
>NA|NA|TRBV9|TRBJ2-1
CASSVRSPGYNEQFF
TGTGCCAGCAGCGTCAGGAGCCCTGGATACAATGAGCAGTTCTTC
>many|TRBD2|TRBV29-1|TRBJ2-5
CSVVGRAIETQYF
TGCAGCGTTGTCGGGAGGGCCATCGAGACCCAGTACTTC
>many|NA|TRBV6-2/TRBV6-3|TRBJ2-2
CASTGDPGELFF
TGTGCCAGCACAGGGGATCCCGGGGAGCTGTTTTTT
>few|TRBD1|TRBV6-5|TRBJ1-2
CASSYGQGLGYTF
TGTGCCAGCAGTTACGGACAGGGTTTAGGCTACACCTTC
>NA|NA|TRBV28|TRBJ2-1
CASSLPPNRVTINNEQFF
TGTGCCAGCAGTTTACCCCCCAACAGGGTAACTATAAACAATGAGCAGTTCTTC
>many|NA|TRBV25-1|TRBJ2-2
CASHTAGELFF
TGTGCCAGCCACACAGCCGGGGAGCTGTTTTTT
>many|TRBD2|TRBV12-3/TRBV12-4|TRBJ2-1
CASRPITGGYNEQFF
TGTGCCAGCAGACCGATAACGGGAGGTTACAATGAGCAGTTCTTC
>few|NA|TRBV7-9|TRBJ1-1
CASSYTGFNTEAFF
TGTGCCAGCAGTTATACAGGGTTCAACACTGAAGCTTTCTTT
>few|NA|TRBV18|TRBJ1-4
CASSPEGNGANEKLFF
TGTGCCAGCTCACCTGAAGGGAATGGGGCTAATGAAAAACTGTTTTTT
>few|NA|TRBV7-9|TRBJ2-5
CASSITGNQETQYF
TGTGCCAGCAGCATCACAGGGAACCAAGAGACCCAGTACTTC